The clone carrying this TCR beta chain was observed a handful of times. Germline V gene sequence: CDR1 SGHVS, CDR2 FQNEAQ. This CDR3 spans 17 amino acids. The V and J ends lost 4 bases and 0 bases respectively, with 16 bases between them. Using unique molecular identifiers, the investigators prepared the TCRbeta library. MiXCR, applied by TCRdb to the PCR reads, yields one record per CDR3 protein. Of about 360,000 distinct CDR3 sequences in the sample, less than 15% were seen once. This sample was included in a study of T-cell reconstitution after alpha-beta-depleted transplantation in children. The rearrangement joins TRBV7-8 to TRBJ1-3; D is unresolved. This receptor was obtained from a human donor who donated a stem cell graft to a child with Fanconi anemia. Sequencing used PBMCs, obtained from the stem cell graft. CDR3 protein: CASSSGAGDRSGNTIYF. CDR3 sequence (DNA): TGTGCCAGCAGCTCCGGAGCGGGAGACCGCTCTGGAAACACCATATATTTT.